Following are 21 T cell receptor beta chains from one sample sequenced in a study of T cells in Graves' hyperthyroidism and ophthalmopathy. TCR beta CDR3 regions were amplified from RNA transcripts. RT-PCR in the first round (using the HTBI primer set) targeted the TCR CDR3. TCRdb fed the multiplex PCR reads into MiXCR, producing one record per CDR3 protein. The table shows about 380,000 distinct CDR3 sequences, with approximately 13% occurring only once. Sequenced input: blood. The receptors derive from a man aged 30 to 39 with Graves' hyperthyroidism that later progressed to Graves' ophthalmopathy.

Notes on this clonotype: A read error is possible here, since a much larger clone lies one base away. J is TRBJ2-1 and V is TRBV2, with 7 bases that match TRBD1. The CDR3 runs 14 residues. Germline lookup yields CDR1 SNHLY and CDR2 FYNNEI. Trimming at V came to 10 bases and at J to 3 bases, leaving 9 bases not matched to a gene. CDR3 sequence reads: CANRRTGIYNEQFF. The CDR3 region has the DNA TGTGCCAACAGACGGACAGGCATCTACAATGAGCAGTTCTTC.

As to this clonotype: The junction differs from germline at one of its ends, possibly a read error. The V and J genes are TRBV5-1 and TRBJ1-2; 7 nucleotides line up with TRBD1. The CDR3 is 14 residues long. The germline gives CDR1 SGHRS, CDR2 YFSETQ. The chain's CDR3 is CAGSLGQPNYGYTF. Here the CDR3 DNA reads TGCGCCGGCAGCTTGGGACAGCCGAACTATGGCTACACCTTC.

This clonotype was counted at least ten times. The chain links TRBV6-6 to TRBJ1-1, with D perhaps matching TRBD1 (6 bases). V lost 2 bases, J lost 2 bases, and 9 bases lay in between. Germline CDR1 reads MNHNY; CDR2 reads SVGAGI (reference sequence). The CDR3 is 14 amino acids. The CDR3: CASSYGTLNTEAFF. The CDR3 nucleotides are TGTGCCAGCAGTTACGGGACACTTAACACTGAAGCTTTCTTT.

Regarding this clonotype: A much more abundant neighbour one base away suggests this may be a read error. This chain joins TRBV10-3 and TRBJ2-5; D is possibly TRBD1 (6 bases). The CDR3 is 13 residues long. Germline V gene lookup returns CDR1 ENHRY and CDR2 SYGVKD. The V end was cut by 7 bases, the J end by 3 bases, with 12 bases between. CDR3 DNA: TGTGCCATCAAGGGGACACGGGAAGAGACCCAGTACTTC. This encodes CAIKGTREETQYF.

Many counts were recorded for this clonotype. The V and J genes are TRBV27 and TRBJ1-3; TRBD1 matches at 8 bases. The V gene's germline CDR1 is MNHEY and CDR2 SMNVEV (reference sequence). The CDR3 contains 16 residues. With 6 bases clipped from V and 4 bases from J, the junction kept 11 bases outside the gene matches. The CDR3 bases are TGTGCCAGCAGCCCCAGGGGGCGATTTTCCGGAAACACCATATATTTT. Encoded protein: CASSPRGRFSGNTIYF.

This clonotype came up a few times. This sequence joins TRBV4-1 and TRBJ1-5; perhaps TRBD1 as D (6 bases). Germline V lookup: CDR1 MGHRA, CDR2 YSYEKL. V lost 1 base and J lost 1, with 11 bases in between. CDR3 length equals 16 residues. Written as DNA, the CDR3 is TGCGCCAGCAGCCAAGTGGGGGCAGGGAGCAATCAGCCCCAGCATTTT. Translation: CASSQVGAGSNQPQHF.

As for this clonotype: Given a much more abundant clone one base away, this may be a read error. This rearrangement joins TRBV3-1 to TRBJ2-3; D unresolved. Trimming took off 10 bases at V and 2 bases at J, with 7 bases between the two ends. Per germline, CDR1 LGHDT and CDR2 YNNKEL (reference sequence). This CDR3 is 11 amino acids long. The CDR3 here is CANGYTDTQYF. The CDR3 nucleotides read TGTGCCAACGGTTACACAGATACGCAGTATTTT.

The V call is TRBV20-1, the J call TRBJ2-3; D possibly corresponds to TRBD2 (6 bases). V gave up 6 bases and J gave up 4 bases, with 11 bases separating them. The CDR3 runs 12 residues. Germline CDR1 reads DFQATT; CDR2 reads SNEGSKA (reference sequence). CDR3 sequence (DNA): TGCAGTGCGTCTCGGGGGTCAGATACGCAGTATTTT. This sequence encodes CSASRGSDTQYF.

This clonotype appeared a few times. CDR3 DNA: TGTGCCAGCAGATCTACCGGGACCAAAGAGACCCAGTACTTC. Translated: CASRSTGTKETQYF. This rearrangement joins TRBV5-4 to TRBJ2-5; possibly TRBD1 or TRBD2 for D (5 bases each). This CDR3 region has 14 residues. V lost 5 bases, J lost 3 bases, and 14 bases lay in between. Germline V gives CDR1 SGHNT, CDR2 YYREEE (reference sequence).

This clonotype was detected many times. The chain employs TRBV28 and TRBJ1-1; 8 bases match TRBD1. With V trimmed by 5 bases and J by 7 bases, 6 bases remained unmatched. Germline assignment: CDR1 MDHEN and CDR2 SYDVKM. The CDR3 length is 13 residues. The CDR3 loop reads CASSTGGLGEAFF. The CDR3 nucleotides are TGTGCCAGCAGTACAGGGGGGTTGGGTGAAGCTTTCTTT.

This clonotype was detected only a few times. This chain links TRBV20-1 with TRBJ1-4; no definite D call. This CDR3 has 16 amino acids. The V and J ends lost 7 bases and 0 bases respectively, with 18 bases between them. Per the germline V gene, CDR1 is DFQATT and CDR2 is SNEGSKA (reference sequence). This CDR3 reads CSGSSITVATNEKLFF. The CDR3, as DNA: TGCAGTGGTTCGAGCATAACAGTTGCAACTAATGAAAAACTGTTTTTT.

This clonotype was detected many times. The chain employs TRBV5-1 and TRBJ1-2, with a weak D call TRBD1 (5 bases). Trimming removed 2 bases from V and 0 bases from J, with 14 bases in between. Germline V gene data show CDR1 as SGHRS and CDR2 as YFSETQ. The CDR3 consists of 16 residues. The CDR3: CASSFTTGGPNYGYTF. CDR3 bases: TGCGCCAGCAGCTTCACCACAGGTGGACCTAACTATGGCTACACCTTC.

This clonotype was counted a few times. The rearrangement links TRBV18 to TRBJ1-3; no clear D gene. V shed 2 bases and J shed 0 bases, with 11 bases lying between them. The CDR3 has 16 residues. Germline loops: CDR1 KGHSH, CDR2 LQKENI. CDR3 coding DNA: TGTGCCAGCTCACCAAGTCCGTCGATCTCTGGAAACACCATATATTTT. Protein: CASSPSPSISGNTIYF.

This clonotype was observed a few times. This sequence joins TRBV20-1 and TRBJ2-1; the D is unclear. The CDR3 runs to 14 residues. Germline V gives CDR1 DFQATT, CDR2 SNEGSKA (reference sequence). The germline V and J ends were trimmed by 3 bases and 2 bases, with 11 bases remaining between them. The CDR3 reads CSARSRRTYNEQFF. As DNA, the CDR3 is TGCAGTGCTAGGTCCCGACGGACCTACAATGAGCAGTTCTTC.

This clonotype has at least ten counts. The chain recombines TRBV14 with TRBJ2-1; D might be TRBD1 (6 bases). Trimming took 5 bases from V and 2 from J, leaving 10 bases between them. Germline-derived CDR1 and CDR2 are SGHDN and FVKESK. The CDR3 runs to 14 residues. CDR3 sequence: CASSSWTAYNEQFF. CDR3 sequence (DNA): TGTGCCAGCAGCTCTTGGACAGCCTACAATGAGCAGTTCTTC.

In its sample, this clonotype was seen many times. This rearrangement joins TRBV28 to TRBJ2-1; TRBD1 agrees at 9 bases. From germline, CDR1 is MDHEN and CDR2 SYDVKM. This CDR3 has 15 amino acids. After removal of 5 bases from V and 5 bases from J, the junction contained 7 bases not matched to a gene. The CDR3 sequence is CASSPNRGRNNEQFF. CDR3 nucleotides: TGTGCCAGCAGTCCCAACAGGGGGCGCAACAATGAGCAGTTCTTC.

This clonotype was found a few times. This chain uses TRBV6-1 with TRBJ2-7, with a weak D call TRBD1 (6 bases). The germline CDR1 and CDR2 sequences are MNHNS and SASEGT. The CDR3 covers 14 residues. V lost 6 bases and J lost 2, with 14 bases in between. The chain's CDR3 is CASRSPRTAYEQYF. The DNA for the CDR3 is TGTGCCAGCAGATCCCCCCGGACAGCCTACGAGCAGTACTTC.

This clonotype has just a few counts. CDR3 in DNA: TGTGCCATCAGCCGCGGAGGGGGAACCTACGAGCAGTACTTC. It encodes CAISRGGGTYEQYF. The chain couples TRBV6-2 or TRBV6-3 to TRBJ2-7; the D gene could be TRBD1 or TRBD2 (6 bases each). The CDR3 runs to 14 residues. Trimming took 10 bases from V and 2 from J, leaving 18 bases between them. Germline loops: CDR1 MNHEY, CDR2 SVGEGT.

This clonotype was observed many times. The rearrangement links TRBV2 to TRBJ2-2; TRBD2 is a possible D gene (7 bases). Per germline, CDR1 SNHLY and CDR2 FYNNEI. With 6 bases removed from V and 4 bases from J, the gap between germline ends came to 18 bases. The CDR3 loop spans 16 amino acids. CDR3 residues: CASSLPRGGGTGELFF. Here the CDR3 DNA reads TGTGCCAGCAGCCTCCCGAGGGGGGGTGGCACCGGGGAGCTGTTTTTT.

In this sample, this clonotype turned up many times. This chain joins TRBV6-1 and TRBJ1-1; 10 bases are a match to TRBD1. The CDR3 contains 14 residues. J was trimmed by 1 base and V by 8 bases; bases with no gene match: 4. The germline V gene encodes CDR1 MNHNS and CDR2 SASEGT. CDR3 region: CASGRDRGNTEAFF. CDR3 DNA sequence: TGTGCCAGCGGCCGGGACAGGGGGAACACTGAAGCTTTCTTT.

This chain joins TRBV20-1 and TRBJ1-3; D may be TRBD1 (5 bases). The CDR3 length is 14 residues. The V and J ends lost 3 bases and 0 bases respectively, with 9 bases between them. CDR1 is DFQATT, CDR2 SNEGSKA, per germline (reference sequence). The CDR3 here is CSARGTDSGNTIYF. CDR3 in DNA: TGCAGTGCTAGGGGGACTGACTCTGGAAACACCATATATTTT.